The next 6 T cell receptor beta chains were all read from a single sample in a study of type 1 and type 2 diabetes patients. Amplification started from genomic DNA. The TCR beta CDR3 region was amplified using 30 forward and 13 reverse primers. TCRdb re-called the multiplex PCR reads with MiXCR, one entry per CDR3 protein. The table includes some 250,000 distinct CDR3 sequences, roughly 50% detected once. The sample comprised peripheral blood mononuclear cells (PBMCs). These receptors were obtained from a young man with type 2 diabetes.

The V gene is TRBV10-3, the J gene TRBJ2-3; weak D call: TRBD2 (6 bases). Trimming took 4 bases from V and 0 from J, leaving 11 bases between them. The CDR3 totals 15 residues. The V gene's germline CDR1 is ENHRY and CDR2 SYGVKD. CDR3 amino acids: CAISALADSTDTQYF. The CDR3 region has the DNA TGTGCCATCAGTGCGTTAGCGGATAGCACAGATACGCAGTATTTT.

The chain combines TRBV6-2 or TRBV6-3 with TRBJ1-5; unclear D gene. The CDR3 extends over 14 amino acids. Per germline, CDR1 MNHEY and CDR2 SVGEGT. V was clipped by 4 bases and J by 4 bases, with 11 bases between them. CDR3 DNA: TGTGCCAGCAGTTTTTATGGGAGAAATCAGCCCCAGCATTTT. It codes for CASSFYGRNQPQHF.

This clonotype was seen just once. The genes are TRBV25-1 and TRBJ1-1; tentatively, D is TRBD1 (6 bases). The CDR3 has 11 residues. Germline loops: CDR1 MGHDK, CDR2 SYGVNS. Trimming left V 8 bases short and J 7 bases short, with 11 bases between. In DNA, the CDR3 is TGTGCCAGCCTAAAGGGGGGTGAAGCTTTCTTT. It specifies CASLKGGEAFF. The entire variable domain, with the rest obtained from reference TRBV25-1 and TRBJ1-1, is as follows: EADIYQTPRYLVIGTGKKITLECSQTMGHDKMYWYQQDPGMELHLIHYSYGVNSTEKGDLSSESTVSRIRTEHFPLTLESARPSHTSQYLCASLKGGEAFFGQGTRLTVV.

The chain links TRBV6-1 to TRBJ2-1; 14 nucleotides agree with TRBD2. The CDR3 loop spans 15 amino acids. The V segment lost 5 bases and the J segment 7 bases; nucleotides outside the gene matches: 4. The germline CDR1 and CDR2 sequences are MNHNS and SASEGT. CDR3 in amino acids: CASSQGLAGVNEQFF. CDR3 bases: TGTGCCAGCAGTCAGGGACTAGCGGGGGTTAATGAGCAGTTCTTC.

The J gene is TRBJ1-1, the V gene TRBV5-1; 9 positions agree with TRBD1. Germline CDR1 is SGHRS and CDR2 is YFSETQ. With 2 bases clipped from V and 10 bases from J, the junction kept 9 bases outside the gene matches. The CDR3 totals 14 residues. CDR3 nucleotides: TGCGCCAGCAGCTTATCGGGACAGGGCTCACGAGCTTTCTTT. Translated, it gives CASSLSGQGSRAFF. Filled out from reference TRBV5-1 and TRBJ1-1, the complete variable domain reads KAGVTQTPRYLIKTRGQQVTLSCSPISGHRSVSWYQQTPGQGLQFLFEYFSETQRNKGNFPGRFSGRQFSNSRSEMNVSTLELGDSALYLCASSLSGQGSRAFFGQGTRLTVV.

The chain uses TRBV24-1 and TRBJ2-7; D gene uncertain. This CDR3 has 14 residues. Trimming left V 5 bases short and J 4 bases short, with 14 bases between. Germline values: CDR1 KGHDR, CDR2 SFDVKD. CDR3 DNA sequence: TGTGCCACCAGTGCTGCCGATATTTCGTACGAGCAGTACTTC. Translation gives CATSAADISYEQYF.